One sample yielded the 5 T cell receptor beta chains listed below, sequenced in a study of spatial heterogeneity in lung cancer. TCRdb passed the 5' RACE reads through MiXCR, listing each CDR3 protein once. The table includes almost 75,000 distinct CDR3 sequences, about an eighth detected once. As to time point: sample taken at primary tumor resection. Without sorting, whole RNA was sequenced from tumor, nontumor lung or frozen PBMC. The input for sequencing was PBMCs, taken at surgery. The receptor source for this set is a male donor with early-stage non-small cell lung cancer.

This clonotype was seen repeatedly, ten times or more. The V call is TRBV28, the J call TRBJ1-1, with D possibly being TRBD1 (5 bases). The CDR3 is 15 residues long. The ends were cut back, 3 bases at V and 4 bases at J, with 15 bases in the middle. Germline-derived CDR1 and CDR2 are MDHEN and SYDVKM. Written as DNA, the CDR3 is TGTGCCAGCAGTTTGGAAGGGGAATATCGCACTGAAGCTTTCTTT. This encodes CASSLEGEYRTEAFF.

This clonotype was picked up a small number of times. The genes are TRBV6-5 and TRBJ2-2, with 13 bases that match TRBD2. CDR1 and CDR2 (germline): MNHEY, SVGAGI. The ends lost 6 bases at V and 2 bases at J; junction bases unmatched: 15. This CDR3 has 20 amino acids. The CDR3: CASREFIVGLAGSNTGELFF. The CDR3 DNA reads TGTGCCAGCAGGGAATTTATCGTGGGACTAGCGGGATCAAACACCGGGGAGCTGTTTTTT.

This clonotype was seen a few times. V is TRBV6-6 and J is TRBJ2-1; 9 bases agree with TRBD2. The CDR3 totals 15 residues. Per germline, CDR1 MNHNY and CDR2 SVGAGI (reference sequence). V lost 1 base and J lost 3; bases outside the gene matches: 1. CDR3 in amino acids: CASSYLAGDYNEQFF. Written as DNA, the CDR3 is TGTGCCAGCAGTTACTTAGCGGGAGACTACAATGAGCAGTTCTTC.

The chain has TRBV2 and TRBJ2-7; the match to TRBD1 covers 9 bases. V trimming: 4 bases; J trimming: 3 bases; junction bases outside the gene matches: 10. CDR1 and CDR2 (germline): SNHLY, FYNNEI. The CDR3 length is 16 residues. This chain's CDR3 is CASSGTGTGSYYEQYF. CDR3 nucleotides: TGTGCCAGCAGTGGAACCGGGACAGGGTCTTACTACGAGCAGTACTTC.

This sequence joins TRBV11-1 and TRBJ1-1; 8 nucleotides agree with TRBD1. The germline gives CDR1 SGHAT, CDR2 FQDESV (reference sequence). V dropped 5 bases and J dropped 1; count of bases not matched to a gene: 3. This CDR3 region has 14 residues. The CDR3 loop reads CASSRTGTNTEAFF. The CDR3 DNA sequence: TGTGCCAGCAGCCGGACAGGGACGAACACTGAAGCTTTCTTT.